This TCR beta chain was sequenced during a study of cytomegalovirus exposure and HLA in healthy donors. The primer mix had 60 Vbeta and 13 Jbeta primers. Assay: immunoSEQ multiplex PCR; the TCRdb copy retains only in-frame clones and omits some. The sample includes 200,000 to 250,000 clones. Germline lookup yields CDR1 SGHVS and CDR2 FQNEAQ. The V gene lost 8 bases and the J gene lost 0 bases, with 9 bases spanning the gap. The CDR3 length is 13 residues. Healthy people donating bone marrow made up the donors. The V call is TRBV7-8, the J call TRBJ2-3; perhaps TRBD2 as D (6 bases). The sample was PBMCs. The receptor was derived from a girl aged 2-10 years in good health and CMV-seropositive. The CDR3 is CASLARSTDTQYF. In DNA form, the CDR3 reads TGTGCCAGCCTAGCGCGAAGCACAGATACGCAGTATTTT.